This T cell receptor beta chain was profiled in a study of CD8 T cells in Susac syndrome. Looked up from germline, CDR1 is MNHEY and CDR2 is SMNVEV (reference sequence). The CDR3 extends over 17 amino acids. V was cut by 2 bases and J by 5 bases, with 19 bases left in between. The RNA, about 0.45 to 1 ug, was put through reverse transcription using random hexamers. TCR beta CDR3 was amplified by immunoSEQ covering 54 Vbeta and 13 Jbeta. TCRdb passed the immunoSEQ multiplex PCR reads through MiXCR, listing each CDR3 protein once. The profile covers about 150,000 distinct CDR3 sequences, with roughly 96% appearing a single time and 0.15% taken by the ten largest.

V gene TRBV27 combines with J gene TRBJ2-1, with D possibly matching TRBD1 (6 bases). The clonotype comes from a human donor with multiple sclerosis. The sequenced sample consisted of CD8+ T cells from PBMCs. CDR3 region: CASSLVAGAPINNEQFF. In DNA, the CDR3 is TGTGCCAGCAGTTTAGTTGCAGGGGCCCCTATCAACAATGAGCAGTTCTTC.